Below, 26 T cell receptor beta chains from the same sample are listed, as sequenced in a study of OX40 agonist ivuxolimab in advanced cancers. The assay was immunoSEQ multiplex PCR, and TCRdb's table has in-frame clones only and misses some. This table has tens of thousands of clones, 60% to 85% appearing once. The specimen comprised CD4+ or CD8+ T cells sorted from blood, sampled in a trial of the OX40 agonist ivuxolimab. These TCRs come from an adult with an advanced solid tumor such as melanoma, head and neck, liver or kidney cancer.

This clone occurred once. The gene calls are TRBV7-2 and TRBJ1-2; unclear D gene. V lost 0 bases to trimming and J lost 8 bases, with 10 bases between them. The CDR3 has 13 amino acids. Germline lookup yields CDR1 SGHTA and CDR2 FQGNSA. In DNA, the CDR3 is TGTGCCAGCAGCTTAGCCCAGACGTGGGGCTACACCTTC. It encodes CASSLAQTWGYTF.

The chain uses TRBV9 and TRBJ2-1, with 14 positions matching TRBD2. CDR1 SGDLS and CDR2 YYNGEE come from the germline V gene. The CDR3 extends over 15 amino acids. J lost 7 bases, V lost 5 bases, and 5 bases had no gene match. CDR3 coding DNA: TGTGCCAGCAGGGACGGGACTAGCGGGAGTAATGAGCAGTTCTTC. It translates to CASRDGTSGSNEQFF.

The CDR3 sequence is CASRQVYEQYF. The DNA of the CDR3 is TGTGCCAGCAGACAGGTCTACGAGCAGTACTTC. The gene calls are TRBV6-5 and TRBJ2-7, with D possibly matching TRBD1 (5 bases). V shed 6 bases and J shed 3 bases, with 6 bases lying between them. Germline V gives CDR1 MNHEY, CDR2 SVGAGI. This CDR3 is 11 amino acids long.

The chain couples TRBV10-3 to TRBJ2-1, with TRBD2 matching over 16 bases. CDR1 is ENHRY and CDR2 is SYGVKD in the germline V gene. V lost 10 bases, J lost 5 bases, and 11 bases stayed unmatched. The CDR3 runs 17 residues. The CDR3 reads CATSTGTSGRGDNEQFF. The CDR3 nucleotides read TGTGCCACCTCCACCGGGACTAGCGGGAGGGGTGACAATGAGCAGTTCTTC.

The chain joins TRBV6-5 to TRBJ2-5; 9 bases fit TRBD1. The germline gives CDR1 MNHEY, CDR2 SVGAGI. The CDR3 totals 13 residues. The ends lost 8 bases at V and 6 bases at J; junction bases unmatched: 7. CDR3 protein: CASHTGGAKTQYF. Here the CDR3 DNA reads TGTGCCAGCCATACAGGGGGCGCGAAGACCCAGTACTTC.

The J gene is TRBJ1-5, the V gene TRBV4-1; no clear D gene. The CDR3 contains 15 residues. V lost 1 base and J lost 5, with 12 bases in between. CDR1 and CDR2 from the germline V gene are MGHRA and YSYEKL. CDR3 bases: TGCGCCAGCAGCCAAGGCCGGCAGAGCCATCAGCCCCAGCATTTT. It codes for CASSQGRQSHQPQHF.

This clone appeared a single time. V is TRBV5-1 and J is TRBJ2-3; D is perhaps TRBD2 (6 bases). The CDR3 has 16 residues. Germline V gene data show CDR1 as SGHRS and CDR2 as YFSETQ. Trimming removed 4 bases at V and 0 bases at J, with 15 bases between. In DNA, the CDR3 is TGCGCCAGCAGCCTCGTTTTGGGGGGAAGCACAGATACGCAGTATTTT. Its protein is CASSLVLGGSTDTQYF.

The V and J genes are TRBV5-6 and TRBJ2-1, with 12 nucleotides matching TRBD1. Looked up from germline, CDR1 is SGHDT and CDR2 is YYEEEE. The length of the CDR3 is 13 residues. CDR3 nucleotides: TGTGCGGAAGGGGACAGGGGGCGAGATGAGCAGTTCTTC. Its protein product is CAEGDRGRDEQFF.

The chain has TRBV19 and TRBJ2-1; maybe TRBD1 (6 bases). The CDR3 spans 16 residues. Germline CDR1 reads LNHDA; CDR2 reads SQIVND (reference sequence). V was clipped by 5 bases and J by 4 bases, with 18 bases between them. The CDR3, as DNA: TGTGCCAGTAGTCTAATCAGGGGAACCTTTTACAATGAGCAGTTCTTC. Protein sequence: CASSLIRGTFYNEQFF.

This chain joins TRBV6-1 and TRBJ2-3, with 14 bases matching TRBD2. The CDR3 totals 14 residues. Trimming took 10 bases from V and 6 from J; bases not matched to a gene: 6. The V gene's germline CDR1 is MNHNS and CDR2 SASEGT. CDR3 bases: TGTGCCATCGGGACTAGCGGGGGAGGGGATACGCAGTATTTT. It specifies CAIGTSGGGDTQYF.

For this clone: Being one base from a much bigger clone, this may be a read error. CDR3: CASSLTGERNTEAFF. DNA for the CDR3: TGTGCCAGCAGCTTGACGGGGGAAAGGAACACTGAAGCTTTCTTT. The chain has TRBV19 and TRBJ1-1; TRBD1 might be the D (5 bases). Germline CDR1 and CDR2: LNHDA and SQIVND (reference sequence). The CDR3 length is 15 residues. V was cut by 9 bases and J by 1 base, with 18 bases left in between.

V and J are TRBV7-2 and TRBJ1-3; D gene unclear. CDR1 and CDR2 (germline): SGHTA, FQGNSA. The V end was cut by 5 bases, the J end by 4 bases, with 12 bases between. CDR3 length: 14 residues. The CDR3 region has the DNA TGTGCCAGCAGCCGGCCGGCCAAAGGAAACACCATATATTTT. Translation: CASSRPAKGNTIYF.

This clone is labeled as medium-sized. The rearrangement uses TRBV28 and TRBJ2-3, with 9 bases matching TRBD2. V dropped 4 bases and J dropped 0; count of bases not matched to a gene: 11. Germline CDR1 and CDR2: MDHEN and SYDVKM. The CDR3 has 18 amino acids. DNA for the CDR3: TGTGCCAGCAGTTACGATATAAGAACTAGCGGGAGCACAGATACGCAGTATTTT. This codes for CASSYDIRTSGSTDTQYF.

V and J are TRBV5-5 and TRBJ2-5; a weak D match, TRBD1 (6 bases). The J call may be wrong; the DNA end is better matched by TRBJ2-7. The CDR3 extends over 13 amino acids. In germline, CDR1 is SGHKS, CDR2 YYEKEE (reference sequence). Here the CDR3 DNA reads TGTGCCAGCAGCCACCGGGACAACTACGAGCAGTACTTC. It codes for CASSHRDNYEQYF.

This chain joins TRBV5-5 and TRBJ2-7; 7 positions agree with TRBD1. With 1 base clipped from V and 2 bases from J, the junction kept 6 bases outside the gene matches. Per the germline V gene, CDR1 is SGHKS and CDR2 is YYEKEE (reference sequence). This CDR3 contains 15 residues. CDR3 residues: CASSLSATGAYEQYF. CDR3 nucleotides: TGTGCCAGCAGCTTGTCGGCCACAGGGGCCTACGAGCAGTACTTC.

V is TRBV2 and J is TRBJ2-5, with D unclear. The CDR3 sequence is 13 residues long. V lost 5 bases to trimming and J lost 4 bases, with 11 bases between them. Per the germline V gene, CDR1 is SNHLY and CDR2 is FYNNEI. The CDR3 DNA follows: TGTGCCAGCAGTCTTCAAGGTAGAGAGACCCAGTACTTC. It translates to CASSLQGRETQYF.

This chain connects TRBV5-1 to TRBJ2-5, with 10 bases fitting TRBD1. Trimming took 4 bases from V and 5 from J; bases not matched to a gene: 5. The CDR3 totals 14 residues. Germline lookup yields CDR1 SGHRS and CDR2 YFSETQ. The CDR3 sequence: CASSGRTGGETQYF. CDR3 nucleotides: TGCGCCAGCAGCGGAAGGACAGGGGGGGAGACCCAGTACTTC.

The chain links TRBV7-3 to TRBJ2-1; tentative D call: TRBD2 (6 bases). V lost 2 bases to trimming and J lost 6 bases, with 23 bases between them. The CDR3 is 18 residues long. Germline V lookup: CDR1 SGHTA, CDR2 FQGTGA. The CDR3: CASSLLDRGTRTLNEQFF. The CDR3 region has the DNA TGTGCCAGCAGCTTATTGGATCGGGGGACTCGGACACTCAATGAGCAGTTCTTC.

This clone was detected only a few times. The CDR3 DNA follows: TGTGCCAGCAGTTTACAGGGGACAGGGACATACGAGCAGTACTTC. Its translation: CASSLQGTGTYEQYF. The gene calls are TRBV27 and TRBJ2-7; 9 bases align to TRBD1. V shed 2 bases, J shed 4 bases, and the junction held 6 bases outside the gene matches. The germline V gene has CDR1 MNHEY and CDR2 SMNVEV (reference sequence). The CDR3 covers 15 residues.

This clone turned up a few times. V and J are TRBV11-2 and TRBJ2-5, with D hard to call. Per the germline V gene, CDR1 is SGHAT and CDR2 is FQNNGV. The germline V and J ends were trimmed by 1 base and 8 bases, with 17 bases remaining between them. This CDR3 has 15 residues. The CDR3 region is CASSLGSATKKTQYF. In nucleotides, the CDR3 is TGTGCCAGCAGCTTAGGTTCCGCGACCAAGAAAACCCAGTACTTC.

DNA of the CDR3: TGCGCCAGCAGACAGGGGGCGAACACCGGGGAGCTGTTTTTT. Amino acids: CASRQGANTGELFF. The chain couples TRBV5-1 to TRBJ2-2, with 8 bases lining up with TRBD1. Germline V gene data show CDR1 as SGHRS and CDR2 as YFSETQ. Losses at the gene ends were 5 bases for V and 0 bases for J; bases not matched to a gene: 0. The length of the CDR3 is 14 residues.

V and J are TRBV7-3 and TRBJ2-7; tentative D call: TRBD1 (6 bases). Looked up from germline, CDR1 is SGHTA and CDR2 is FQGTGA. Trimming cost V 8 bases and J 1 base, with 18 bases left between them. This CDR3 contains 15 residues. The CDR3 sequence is CASGREGEESYEQYF. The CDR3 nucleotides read TGTGCCAGCGGACGTGAGGGGGAAGAATCCTACGAGCAGTACTTC. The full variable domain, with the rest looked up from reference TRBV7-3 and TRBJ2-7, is GAGVSQTPSNKVTEKGKYVELRCDPISGHTALYWYRQSLGQGPEFLIYFQGTGAADDSGLPNDRFFAVRPEGSVSTLKIQRTERGDSAVYLCASGREGEESYEQYFGPGTRLTVT.

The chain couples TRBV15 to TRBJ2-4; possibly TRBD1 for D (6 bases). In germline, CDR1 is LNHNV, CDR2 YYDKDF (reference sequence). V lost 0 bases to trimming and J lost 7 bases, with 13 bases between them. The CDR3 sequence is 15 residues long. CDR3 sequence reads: CATSRESRGSNIQYF. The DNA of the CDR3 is TGTGCCACCAGCAGAGAGTCCAGGGGATCGAACATTCAGTACTTC.

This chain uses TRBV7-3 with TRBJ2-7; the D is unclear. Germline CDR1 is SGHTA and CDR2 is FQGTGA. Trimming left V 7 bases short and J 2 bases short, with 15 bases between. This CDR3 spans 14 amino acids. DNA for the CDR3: TGTGCCAGCACCTCAGTCACTTCCCCCTACGAGCAGTACTTC. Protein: CASTSVTSPYEQYF.

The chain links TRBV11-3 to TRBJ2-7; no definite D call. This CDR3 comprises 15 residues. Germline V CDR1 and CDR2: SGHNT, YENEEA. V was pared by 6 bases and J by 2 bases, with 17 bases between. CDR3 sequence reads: CASSFDRAATYEQYF. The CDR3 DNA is TGTGCCAGCAGTTTCGACCGGGCAGCTACCTACGAGCAGTACTTC. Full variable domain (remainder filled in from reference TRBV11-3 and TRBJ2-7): EAGVVQSPRYKIIEKKQPVAFWCNPISGHNTLYWYLQNLGQGPELLIRYENEEAVDDSQLPKDRFSAERLKGVDSTLKIQPAELGDSAVYLCASSFDRAATYEQYFGPGTRLTVT.

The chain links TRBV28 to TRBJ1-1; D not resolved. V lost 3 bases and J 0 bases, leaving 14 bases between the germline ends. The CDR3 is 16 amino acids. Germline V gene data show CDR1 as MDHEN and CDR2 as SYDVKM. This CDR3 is CASSFVKGRLNTEAFF. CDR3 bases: TGTGCCAGCAGTTTTGTGAAAGGACGTTTGAACACTGAAGCTTTCTTT.